The clone carrying this T cell receptor beta chain has only a few counts. This specimen belongs to a study of shared T cell receptors in the human thymus. Sequencing was performed with immunoSEQ multiplex PCR; in TCRdb, only in-frame clones are kept and a portion is missing. The profile shows 600,000 to 900,000 clones, 80% to 90% of them singletons. V was cut by 5 bases and J by 8 bases, with 16 bases left in between. The CDR3 is 14 residues long. Germline CDR1 MNHEY, CDR2 SMNVEV (reference sequence). These sequences were also reported in another study, on human thymus T cells. This second study notes: During corrective heart surgery, resections were taken, and the thymus tissue came from them. Related research found strongly overlapping thymic repertoires in unrelated individuals.

The chain carries TRBV27 and TRBJ1-3, with D maybe TRBD1 (5 bases). Sequenced material: thymocytes. This sequence was found in a girl under three years old with a congenital heart defect. CDR3: CASSPGSAGDTIYF. The DNA for the CDR3 is TGTGCCAGCAGTCCCGGGTCAGCGGGGGACACCATATATTTT.